This T cell receptor (beta chain) was sequenced during a study of T cell responses to AZD1222 COVID-19 vaccine (TCRdb year 2021). Regarding the research as a whole: AZD1222 recipients given second doses at about 4 weeks or at about 12 weeks were pooled, since spike-specific TCR depth and breadth were not found to differ between the two schedules. TCR sequencing covered 233 trial participants: 200 to 220 given two doses of AZD1222 and approximately 26 given two doses of MenACWY control vaccine. Enrollment into the trials was organized by age into subgroups of 18-55, 56-69 and 70-plus years, and those subgroups contained about 150, 27 and 61 TCR-sequenced participants, respectively. What the research found in general, with its limitations: Because no samples from the day 14 peak response were available, repertoires could be characterized only after the peak T cell response. Spike-specific TCR breadth and depth rose significantly after two AZD1222 doses compared with day 0 and with MenACWY recipients. In the small 56-69-year group, the increase in depth fell short of significance, most likely because of low power. The vaccine-associated CD4 TCRs covered the entire spike protein, and the dominant responses fell in regions 160-218 and 743-854. Epitopes outside the regions mutated in the B.1.351 and B.1.1.7 variants were reportedly recognized by nearly half of the unique spike-specific TCRs. Conclusions about previously exposed vaccinees were limited because only 5 or 6 AZD1222 recipients were SARS-CoV-2 seropositive at baseline. Participants were mostly white British and included more females than males, and it was suggested by the authors that clonal diversity may have been underestimated.

Details on this clone: It lacks a known antigen. Base qualities are not recorded, but no much larger clone differs from it by a single base. Other nucleotide sequences from this sample produce the same CDR3.

Read against the paper, the sample's time point label means: baseline before first vaccination. Samples from vaccinated people were obtained from the UK trials COV001 and COV002, which included a single-blind randomized controlled phase 2/3 trial of AZD1222 (ChAdOx1 nCoV-19) in healthy adults. For TCRbeta chain sequencing, PBMC samples from trial participants were taken at day 0 and at day 28 after the second dose. The CDR3 regions of human TCRbeta chains were analyzed by immunosequencing. On the study's bioinformatics: Repertoire TCRs were checked for matches against a reference library of SARS-CoV-2-specific TCRs that had been generated using the MIRA antigen-specificity platform. Breadth meant the fraction of unique TCRs that were SARS-CoV-2-associated, whereas depth meant the fraction of total T cells that were SARS-CoV-2-associated. Using the MIRA data, each spike-specific TCR was assigned both to the spike region to which the TCR was reactive and to a CD4 or CD8 class. Log10-transformed breadth and depth values were compared by one-way ANOVA with Sidak's multiple comparisons tests. The source is immuneACCESS, and TCRdb retained only in-frame sequences with V and J called. Part of the clones is not carried over; for the studies checked, unresolved V genes explain less than half of this, and the remainder is unexplained. V and J calls and clone size are given by that table; D and trimming were obtained from the DNA. In all, the sample holds some 150,000 clones, and about 93% of those were seen once. 4% to 6% of the sample goes to the ten largest clones.

The sequencing used peripheral blood, collected on day 0 of AZD1222 vaccination. This sequence was found in an adult in good health.

The DNA sequence is given as TGTGCCAGCAGCGTAGGAGGGGGCGACTATGGCTACACCTTC. Its translation is CASSVGGGDYGYTF. Recombination connected TRBV9 to TRBJ1-2; 7 bases in between match TRBD1. Its CDR3 holds 14 amino acids, cysteine through phenylalanine. Here the CDR3 DNA is all that survives: 42 bases in frame from base 1. In the germline V gene, CDR1 corresponds to SGDLS and CDR2 to YYNGEE. The junction shows trimming of 0 bases on V and 3 bases on J, and the gene matches do not reach 2 bases of it.